This paragraph reports one T cell receptor (beta chain). Its antigen is still unknown. A marrow graft followed busulfan-fludarabine conditioning, with cyclophosphamide on days +3 and +4. Looked up from germline, CDR1 is SGDLS and CDR2 is YYNGEE. CDR3 length equals 15 residues. V shed 0 bases and J shed 2 bases, with 8 bases lying between them. The data belong to a study of T cells after posttransplantation cyclophosphamide. Whole-study findings and limits: Tissue-infiltrating T cells from skin or gut overlapped little with blood T cells. Donor CD8+ memory clones often dominated recipient blood repertoires at later times. Recipient CMV seropositivity and CMV reactivation strongly tracked TRB clonality.

Sequencing used immunoSEQ multiplex PCR; TCRdb keeps in-frame clones, though not all of them. The profile shows about 43,000 clones, about nine tenths of them singletons. The chain employs TRBV9 and TRBJ2-2; a possible D gene is TRBD1 (6 bases). Here the sequenced sample was PBMCs, taken 55 to 70 days after allogeneic stem cell transplant with posttransplant cyclophosphamide. This TCR was recovered from a male patient between 60 and 69 years old who received an allogeneic stem cell transplant from a related donor and was CMV-positive. Some T cells could come from the graft donor. The CDR3 bases are TGTGCCAGCAGCGTAGGGACAGCAAACACCGGGGAGCTGTTTTTT. Translation gives CASSVGTANTGELFF. Full variable domain (rest looked up from reference TRBV9 and TRBJ2-2): DSGVTQTPKHLITATGQRVTLRCSPRSGDLSVYWYQQSLDQGLQFLIQYYNGEERAKGNILERFSAQQFPDLHSELNLSSLELGDSALYFCASSVGTANTGELFFGEGSRLTVL.